This T cell receptor beta chain was obtained from a study of immune evolution from preneoplasia to lung adenocarcinoma. The study's findings and limits: Normal lung had highest clonality; later lesions appeared denser, more diverse.

Nucleic acids came from premalignant or tumor cells enriched by macro-dissection. CDR3 size: 15 residues. Germline V CDR1 and CDR2: SNHLY, FYNNEI. V trimming: 5 bases; J trimming: 4 bases; junction bases outside the gene matches: 9. The method was immunoSEQ multiplex PCR; TCRdb's version includes in-frame clones alone and lacks a portion of them. The sample has some 8,500 clones, 75% to 90% seen once. Concerning this clone itself: Its matching antigen is unknown.

The chain links TRBV2 to TRBJ2-7; TRBD1 matches at 9 bases. The specimen sequenced was FFPE minimally invasive lung adenocarcinoma tissue. This clonotype originated in a person in their 70s with lung adenocarcinoma. CDR3 DNA sequence: TGTGCCAGCAGTTTCGACAGGGGGTACGGGTACGAGCAGTACTTC. This encodes CASSFDRGYGYEQYF.